This is a list of T cell receptor beta chains from one sample in a study of monozygotic twins with inflammatory bowel disease. Reanalyzing the 5' RACE reads, TCRdb keeps one entry per CDR3 protein, without DNA. Its table lists roughly 90,000 distinct CDR3 sequences. Sequenced material: blood. These receptors originate from a human donor with ulcerative colitis or Crohn's disease, or a healthy co-twin of an affected twin (not recorded which). Each CDR3 is given with its conserved first and last residue.

v_call	j_call	cdr3_aa
TRBV20-1	TRBJ1-3	CSARGPGTVATGNTIYF
TRBV12-3/TRBV12-4	TRBJ2-2	CATRASDGELFF
TRBV7-2	TRBJ1-5	CASSLVLTGGNQPQHF
TRBV4-2	TRBJ1-1	CASSLKAGVGDTEAFF
TRBV15	TRBJ1-1	CATSRDQGPYTEAFF
TRBV5-1	TRBJ1-4	CASSLAASGAGGEKLFF
TRBV7-9	TRBJ2-1	CASSFWGYNEQFF
TRBV7-9	TRBJ1-6	CASSLDGPGNSPLHF
TRBV12-3/TRBV12-4	TRBJ1-2	CASSSDRVNPYGYTF
TRBV5-6	TRBJ2-1	CASSLSPNSYNEQFF
TRBV5-1	TRBJ1-6	CASSWAGDRNLENSPLHF
TRBV3-1	TRBJ1-2	CASSSPWSFQFHGYTF
TRBV5-1	TRBJ2-1	CASSLLDTSGNEQFF
TRBV12-3/TRBV12-4	TRBJ2-5	CASSLTRWETQYF
TRBV12-3/TRBV12-4	TRBJ1-1	CASREGGRTEAFF
TRBV21-1	TRBJ1-2	CASSRRTHTGVYTF
TRBV20-1	TRBJ2-3	CSAPRLSSGVTDTQYF
TRBV20-1	TRBJ2-4	CSARQGQNIQYF
TRBV5-1	TRBJ1-2	CASSLEGGSGYTF
TRBV12-3/TRBV12-4	TRBJ1-4	CASSLDWGAGEKLFF
TRBV6-5	TRBJ2-2	CASSYSRLAVNTGELFF
TRBV4-1	TRBJ2-5	CASSKQDRREETQYF
TRBV5-1	TRBJ2-6	CASRSDPSGANVLTF
TRBV3-1	TRBJ2-7	CASSLQPGTYEQYF
TRBV11-2	TRBJ2-1	CASSSRAGGYNEQFF
TRBV12-3/TRBV12-4	TRBJ1-1	CASSITRGGNTEAFF
TRBV10-3	TRBJ2-7	CAIMEPNYEQYF
TRBV18	TRBJ2-3	CASSPAPGPGSDTQYF
TRBV20-1	TRBJ1-4	CSARDPYEKLFF
TRBV27	TRBJ1-6	CASSSTGIYNSPLHF
TRBV6-5	TRBJ2-7	CASSYPGHPLLYF
TRBV5-1	TRBJ1-5	CARMRTGGLRNQPQHF
TRBV7-6	TRBJ2-7	CASSLVRRDEQYF
TRBV2	TRBJ2-1	CASSVEGGQVNEQFF
TRBV14	TRBJ1-6	CASSQVGKNSPLHF
TRBV5-1	TRBJ1-3	CASSFLGQSGNTIYF
TRBV3-1	TRBJ1-5	CASSQDLEGGGPQHF
TRBV7-2	TRBJ1-4	CASSWGTGGKLFF
TRBV5-6	TRBJ2-2	CASSLERGESGELFF
TRBV10-3	TRBJ2-1	CAISELSGLEQFF
TRBV20-1	TRBJ2-7	CSASPGRTYEQYF
TRBV5-1	TRBJ2-3	CASSLVANADTQYF
TRBV10-3	TRBJ2-7	CTIQTGGAGLSEQYF
TRBV11-2	TRBJ2-5	CASSLVPKGGETQYF
TRBV12-3/TRBV12-4	TRBJ1-2	CASSFREGAVGYTF
TRBV5-1	TRBJ1-2	CASSRQGEDYGYTF
TRBV20-1	TRBJ2-7	CSASRGGMGRTYEQYF
TRBV12-3/TRBV12-4	TRBJ2-1	CASSLDLAQGSRLYEQFF
TRBV28	TRBJ1-1	CASSFGRTEAFF
TRBV9	TRBJ2-7	CASSVGAGTGSYEQYF
TRBV5-5	TRBJ1-6	CASSWRPQGNGSPLHF
TRBV3-1	TRBJ1-1	CASSQEGIISATEAFF